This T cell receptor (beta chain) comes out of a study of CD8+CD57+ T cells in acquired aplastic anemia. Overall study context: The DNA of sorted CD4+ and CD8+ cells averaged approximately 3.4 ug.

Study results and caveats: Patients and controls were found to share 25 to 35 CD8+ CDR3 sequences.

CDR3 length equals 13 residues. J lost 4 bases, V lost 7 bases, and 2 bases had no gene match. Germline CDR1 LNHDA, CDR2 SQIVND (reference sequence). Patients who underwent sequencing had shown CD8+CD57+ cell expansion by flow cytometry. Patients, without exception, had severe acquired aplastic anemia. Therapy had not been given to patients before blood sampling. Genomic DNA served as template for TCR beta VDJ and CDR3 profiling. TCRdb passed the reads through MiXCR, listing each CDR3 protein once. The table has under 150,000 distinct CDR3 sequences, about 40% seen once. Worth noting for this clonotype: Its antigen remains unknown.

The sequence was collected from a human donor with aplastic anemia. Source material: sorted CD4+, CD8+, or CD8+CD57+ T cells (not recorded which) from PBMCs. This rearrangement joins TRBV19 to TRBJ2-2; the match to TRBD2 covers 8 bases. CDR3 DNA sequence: TGTGCCAGTACCGCGGGGGGCACCGGGGAGCTGTTTTTT. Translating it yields CASTAGGTGELFF.